The 32 T cell receptor beta chains given below trace back to one sample, sequenced in a study of Ad26.COV2.S vaccination and SARS-CoV-2 variants. Described treatment: roughly 20 received Ad26.COV2.S at low or high dose, single or two shots; about 5 received placebo; per-sample allocation not given. Sampling happened 63 days after the first vaccine or placebo injection. Method: immunoSEQ multiplex PCR; TCRdb's copy keeps in-frame clones and lacks some. The sample lists hundreds of thousands of clones, about 89% occurring once. Sample: peripheral blood, taken in a trial of Ad26.COV2.S vaccine versus placebo. The receptor source for this set is a person between 18 and 65 years old who received the Ad26.COV2.S COVID-19 vaccine or a placebo.

Here the CDR3 reads CASSRGVPGGEKLFF. The CDR3, as DNA: TGTGCCAGCAGCCGTGGGGTCCCAGGAGGGGAAAAACTGTTTTTT. This chain joins TRBV5-4 and TRBJ1-4; D gene unclear. This CDR3 is built from 15 residues. CDR1 is SGHNT, CDR2 YYREEE, per germline (reference sequence). V lost 4 bases, J lost 8 bases, and 18 bases lay in between.

The chain joins TRBV4-1 to TRBJ1-5, with no clear D. The CDR3 runs 15 residues. The germline V gene encodes CDR1 MGHRA and CDR2 YSYEKL. With 4 bases removed from V and 9 bases from J, the gap between germline ends came to 19 bases. The CDR3 coding sequence is TGCGCCAGCAGCCGATCAGAGGGCGGTTTTGTGCCCCAGCATTTT. Its translation: CASSRSEGGFVPQHF.

This clone was picked up a small number of times. The chain is built from TRBV2 and TRBJ1-6, with D hard to call. The germline V and J ends were trimmed by 7 bases and 5 bases, with 9 bases remaining between them. Germline V gene data show CDR1 as SNHLY and CDR2 as FYNNEI. CDR3 length equals 13 residues. CDR3 sequence: CASKRQDNSPLHF. CDR3 nucleotides: TGTGCCAGCAAGCGGCAGGATAATTCACCCCTCCACTTT.

The chain is built from TRBV12-3 or TRBV12-4 and TRBJ1-4; D call uncertain. V gave up 6 bases and J gave up 8 bases, with 13 bases separating them. This CDR3 comprises 13 residues. CDR3 nucleotides: TGTGCCAGCAGCCCGGGCCCGCAGGAAAAACTGTTTTTT. This translates into CASSPGPQEKLFF.

The chain has TRBV5-5 and TRBJ2-1; D is unclear. V lost 0 bases and J 9 bases, leaving 16 bases between the germline ends. The germline V gene encodes CDR1 SGHKS and CDR2 YYEKEE (reference sequence). This CDR3 has 15 amino acids. DNA for the CDR3: TGTGCCAGCAGCTTGGGACAATGGGTACAAGGTGAGCAGTTCTTC. As protein: CASSLGQWVQGEQFF.

This sequence joins TRBV19 and TRBJ2-6; maybe TRBD2 (5 bases). This CDR3 has 16 amino acids. V dropped 6 bases and J dropped 4 bases, with 16 bases sitting between them. Germline V gene sequence: CDR1 LNHDA, CDR2 SQIVND (reference sequence). CDR3 in amino acids: CASRKGRDTGANVLTF. CDR3 nucleotides: TGTGCCAGTAGAAAAGGTCGGGATACGGGGGCCAACGTCCTGACTTTC.

This clone was seen only once. The chain carries TRBV18 and TRBJ1-4, with D unclear. Germline V CDR1 and CDR2: KGHSH, LQKENI. CDR3 size: 16 residues. Between the trimmed V and J ends, which lost 3 bases and 4 bases, there was a span of 15 bases. CDR3 sequence: CASSPFSWGSNEKLFF. Here the CDR3 DNA reads TGTGCCAGCTCACCTTTTTCGTGGGGAAGTAATGAAAAACTGTTTTTT. Supplemented by reference TRBV18 and TRBJ1-4, the full variable domain reads NAGVMQNPRHLVRRRGQEARLRCSPMKGHSHVYWYRQLPEEGLKFMVYLQKENIIDESGMPKERFSAEFPKEGPSILRIQQVVRGDSAAYFCASSPFSWGSNEKLFFGSGTQLSVL.

This clone is a singleton in its sample. The V call is TRBV5-1, the J call TRBJ2-6; TRBD1 might be the D (5 bases). Germline V lookup: CDR1 SGHRS, CDR2 YFSETQ. The CDR3 contains 22 residues. The ends were cut back, 4 bases at V and 0 bases at J, with 29 bases in the middle. In DNA, the CDR3 is TGCGCCAGCAGCCCTAAAGGGAAAATAAAGGACACCCGATCCTCTGGGGCCAACGTCCTGACTTTC. It yields the protein CASSPKGKIKDTRSSGANVLTF.

The chain recombines TRBV18 with TRBJ1-2; 12 bases agree with TRBD1. CDR3 length: 13 amino acids. After removal of 6 bases from V and 10 bases from J, the junction contained 6 bases not matched to a gene. The V gene's germline CDR1 is KGHSH and CDR2 LQKENI. CDR3 amino acids: CASSPGTGGHYTF. The CDR3 region has the DNA TGTGCCAGCTCCCCCGGGACAGGGGGCCACTACACCTTC.

This chain connects TRBV2 to TRBJ2-1; 9 nucleotides match TRBD2. The ends lost 5 bases at V and 7 bases at J; junction bases unmatched: 6. Germline values: CDR1 SNHLY, CDR2 FYNNEI. The CDR3 totals 14 residues. The chain's CDR3 is CASSSLGLANEQFF. The CDR3 DNA reads TGTGCCAGCAGTTCCCTGGGACTAGCAAATGAGCAGTTCTTC.

The chain is built from TRBV28 and TRBJ2-5, with 9 bases identical to TRBD2. V lost 3 bases to trimming and J lost 5 bases; unmatched junction nucleotides: 7. The CDR3 extends over 15 amino acids. Germline V gene data show CDR1 as MDHEN and CDR2 as SYDVKM. CDR3 sequence reads: CASSFVASGEETQYF. The CDR3 bases are TGTGCCAGCAGTTTCGTGGCTAGCGGGGAGGAGACCCAGTACTTC.

The genes are TRBV5-1 and TRBJ2-7; D is uncertain. Germline CDR1 and CDR2: SGHRS and YFSETQ. This CDR3 comprises 13 residues. V was trimmed by 4 bases and J by 2 bases, leaving 10 bases between them. CDR3 sequence (DNA): TGCGCCAGCAGCCATGCCGTGGCCTACGAGCAGTACTTC. The encoded protein is CASSHAVAYEQYF.

V usage is TRBV3-1 (or the pseudogene TRBV3-2) and J usage is TRBJ2-1, with 11 bases identical to TRBD1. The CDR3 sequence is 16 residues long. Germline values: CDR1 LGHDT, CDR2 YNNKEL (reference sequence). Unmatched junction bases numbered 9, after V lost 4 bases and J lost 7 bases. The CDR3 bases are TGTGCCAGCAGCCCGACCGGGACAGGGGGGCGGAATGAGCAGTTCTTC. It translates to CASSPTGTGGRNEQFF.

This clone was recorded once. This chain joins TRBV12-3 or TRBV12-4 and TRBJ1-2, with D uncertain. Trimming cost V 5 bases and J 7 bases, with 14 bases left between them. This CDR3 is 13 amino acids long. The CDR3 sequence: CASSPRFGGGYTF. The CDR3 nucleotides are TGTGCCAGCAGTCCCAGGTTTGGCGGTGGCTACACCTTC.

The chain is built from TRBV13 and TRBJ2-1; D is tentatively TRBD1 or TRBD2 (6 bases each). The CDR3 is 17 amino acids. Trimming pared 0 bases from V and 1 base from J, leaving 13 bases between. The germline CDR1 and CDR2 sequences are PRHDT and FYEKMQ (reference sequence). For the CDR3, the DNA is TGTGCCAGCAGCTTAGGCAGGGGACTCCCGTCCTACAATGAGCAGTTCTTC. Residues: CASSLGRGLPSYNEQFF.

V and J are TRBV6-5 and TRBJ2-1, with 10 bases matching TRBD1. Trimming took 6 bases from V and 6 from J; bases not matched to a gene: 2. The germline V gene encodes CDR1 MNHEY and CDR2 SVGAGI. This CDR3 has 13 residues. CDR3 coding DNA: TGTGCCAGCAGGCGGACAGGGGGCAATGAGCAGTTCTTC. This sequence encodes CASRRTGGNEQFF.

This chain joins TRBV9 and TRBJ1-1; D gene unclear. This CDR3 comprises 15 residues. Trimming shortened V by 0 bases and J by 2 bases, and 11 bases separated the two germline ends. Germline values: CDR1 SGDLS, CDR2 YYNGEE. CDR3 DNA: TGTGCCAGCAGCGTAGTTAGTGGGATTAACACTGAAGCTTTCTTT. Translating it yields CASSVVSGINTEAFF.

The table lists this clone with a count of one. J is TRBJ2-1 and V is TRBV28, with D hard to call. In germline, CDR1 is MDHEN, CDR2 SYDVKM. V was shortened by 5 bases and J by 2 bases, with 19 bases between the two germline ends. The CDR3 contains 17 residues. CDR3 protein: CASSQAFGIPPYNEQFF. In nucleotides, the CDR3 is TGTGCCAGCAGTCAAGCGTTTGGGATTCCGCCCTACAATGAGCAGTTCTTC.

The chain joins TRBV5-5 to TRBJ1-1; D is undetermined. Germline assignment: CDR1 SGHKS and CDR2 YYEKEE (reference sequence). This CDR3 comprises 14 residues. The germline V and J ends were trimmed by 1 base and 4 bases, with 11 bases remaining between them. DNA of the CDR3: TGTGCCAGCAGCTTGTGGAGGGCGCCCACTGAAGCTTTCTTT. Residues: CASSLWRAPTEAFF.

The chain carries TRBV29-1 and TRBJ1-1, with TRBD1 as a possible D gene (6 bases). The germline CDR1 and CDR2 sequences are SQVTM and ANQGSEA. Trimming cost V 5 bases and J 6 bases, with 16 bases left between them. CDR3 length equals 13 residues. The CDR3 region has the DNA TGCAGCGTTAAACAGGGCCCCGGGGCTGAAGCTTTCTTT. Translating it yields CSVKQGPGAEAFF. The full variable domain, with the rest looked up from reference TRBV29-1 and TRBJ1-1, is SAVISQKPSRDICQRGTSLTIQCQVDSQVTMMFWYRQQPGQSLTLIATANQGSEATYESGFVIDKFPISRPNLTFSTLTVSNMSPEDSSIYLCSVKQGPGAEAFFGQGTRLTVV.

The gene calls are TRBV4-1 and TRBJ2-7, with a tentative D call TRBD2 (6 bases). The CDR3 covers 16 residues. The V gene lost 4 bases and the J gene lost 2 bases, with 18 bases spanning the gap. From germline, CDR1 is MGHRA and CDR2 YSYEKL. CDR3 in amino acids: CASSPVSGETTYEQYF. DNA for the CDR3: TGCGCCAGCAGCCCGGTGTCGGGGGAAACAACCTACGAGCAGTACTTC.

The J gene is TRBJ1-5, the V gene TRBV7-2; D remains ambiguous. CDR1 SGHTA and CDR2 FQGNSA come from the germline V gene. V lost 0 bases to trimming and J lost 7 bases, with 22 bases between them. The CDR3 runs to 18 residues. CDR3 loop: CASSLAPPGSPRAQPQHF. In nucleotides, the CDR3 is TGTGCCAGCAGCTTAGCCCCGCCGGGGAGTCCTCGGGCACAGCCCCAGCATTTT.

J is TRBJ2-1 and V is TRBV14; 9 positions match TRBD1. The CDR3 sequence is 14 residues long. V was pared by 0 bases and J by 10 bases, with 4 bases of the junction left unmatched. The germline gives CDR1 SGHDN, CDR2 FVKESK. Here the CDR3 DNA reads TGTGCCAGCAGCCAAGAACAGGGGGCACGGGAGCAGTTCTTC. Protein sequence: CASSQEQGAREQFF.

The DNA of the CDR3 is TGTGCCAGCAGCTTAGACAGGGTGAACACCGGGGAGCTGTTTTTT. Translated, it gives CASSLDRVNTGELFF. This chain connects TRBV7-8 to TRBJ2-2; perhaps TRBD1 as D (6 bases). CDR3 size: 15 residues. Trimming left V 1 base short and J 1 base short, with 7 bases between. Germline CDR1 is SGHVS and CDR2 is FQNEAQ.

This rearrangement joins TRBV19 to TRBJ1-4, with 7 nucleotides matching TRBD1. The germline gives CDR1 LNHDA, CDR2 SQIVND (reference sequence). This CDR3 is built from 16 residues. The V gene end was trimmed by 3 bases and the J gene end by 0 bases; junction bases not matched to a gene: 4. The CDR3 here is CASSMSGTATNEKLFF. CDR3 in DNA: TGTGCCAGTAGTATGTCCGGGACAGCAACTAATGAAAAACTGTTTTTT.

The genes are TRBV28 and TRBJ2-3, with D unclear. In germline, CDR1 is MDHEN, CDR2 SYDVKM. The CDR3 is 14 residues long. V dropped 6 bases and J dropped 4 bases, with 14 bases sitting between them. CDR3 sequence: CASREPGRSDTQYF. CDR3 nucleotide sequence: TGTGCCAGCAGGGAGCCTGGTAGATCAGATACGCAGTATTTT.

The chain couples TRBV9 to TRBJ2-5; TRBD1 aligns across 12 bases. V gave up 4 bases and J gave up 4 bases; unmatched junction bases: 5. Germline CDR1 reads SGDLS; CDR2 reads YYNGEE. This CDR3 contains 15 residues. The CDR3 sequence is CASSIGTGGAETQYF. CDR3 sequence (DNA): TGTGCCAGCAGCATTGGGACAGGGGGCGCAGAGACCCAGTACTTC.

A few counts support this clone. The chain links TRBV7-2 to TRBJ1-1, with a tentative D call TRBD1 (5 bases). The length of the CDR3 is 15 residues. Germline CDR1 SGHTA, CDR2 FQGNSA. V dropped 3 bases and J dropped 5 bases, with 16 bases sitting between them. The CDR3 DNA sequence: TGTGCCAGCAGCTTTGGCCTCCCCGGGGCTACTGAAGCTTTCTTT. This gives the protein CASSFGLPGATEAFF.

The chain employs TRBV5-1 and TRBJ1-1; possible D gene TRBD1, 6 bases. The CDR3 totals 14 residues. Trimming removed 7 bases at V and 1 base at J, with 14 bases between. CDR1 and CDR2 (germline): SGHRS, YFSETQ. The CDR3 spells CASSGGGGNTEAFF. For the CDR3, the DNA is TGCGCCAGCTCCGGGGGAGGGGGGAACACTGAAGCTTTCTTT. The complete variable domain, with remaining parts taken from reference TRBV5-1 and TRBJ1-1, reads KAGVTQTPRYLIKTRGQQVTLSCSPISGHRSVSWYQQTPGQGLQFLFEYFSETQRNKGNFPGRFSGRQFSNSRSEMNVSTLELGDSALYLCASSGGGGNTEAFFGQGTRLTVV.

This chain links TRBV2 with TRBJ1-1, with D unresolved. The CDR3 length is 12 residues. Trimming shortened V by 2 bases and J by 4 bases, and 5 bases separated the two germline ends. Germline CDR1 is SNHLY and CDR2 is FYNNEI. CDR3 nucleotides: TGTGCCAGCAGTGAATGGGGCACTGAAGCTTTCTTT. Amino acids: CASSEWGTEAFF. The entire variable domain, with the rest obtained from reference TRBV2 and TRBJ1-1, is as follows: EPEVTQTPSHQVTQMGQEVILRCVPISNHLYFYWYRQILGQKVEFLVSFYNNEISEKSEIFDDQFSVERPDGSNFTLKIRSTKLEDSAMYFCASSEWGTEAFFGQGTRLTVV.

J is TRBJ1-5 and V is TRBV4-1; 9 positions agree with TRBD1. The CDR3 extends over 15 amino acids. J gave up 6 bases and V 1 base, and 4 bases lay outside the gene matches. Germline V gene data show CDR1 as MGHRA and CDR2 as YSYEKL. CDR3 bases: TGCGCCAGCAGCCAAGGACAGGGGGTAGGTCAGCCCCAGCATTTT. This gives the protein CASSQGQGVGQPQHF.

The chain recombines TRBV2 with TRBJ1-4, with D hard to call. V was pared by 8 bases and J by 8 bases, with 15 bases between. Germline CDR1 and CDR2: SNHLY and FYNNEI. The CDR3 is 13 residues long. The CDR3 coding sequence is TGTGCCAGCGGAGGTGAAGGGCGCGAAAAACTGTTTTTT. Encoded protein: CASGGEGREKLFF.